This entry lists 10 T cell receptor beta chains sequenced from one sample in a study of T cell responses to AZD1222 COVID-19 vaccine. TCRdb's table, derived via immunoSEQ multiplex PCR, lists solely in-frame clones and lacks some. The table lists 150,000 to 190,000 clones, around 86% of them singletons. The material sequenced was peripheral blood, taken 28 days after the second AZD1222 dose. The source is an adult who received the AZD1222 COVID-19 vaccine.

CDR3 DNA sequence: TGTGCCAGCAGCAAACCGGGACTAGCAAGGAACACCGGGGAGCTGTTTTTT. Translating gives CASSKPGLARNTGELFF. The chain links TRBV3-1 (or the pseudogene TRBV3-2) to TRBJ2-2; the match to TRBD2 covers 9 bases. Germline CDR1 and CDR2: LGHDT and YNNKEL (reference sequence). Trimming cost V 5 bases and J 1 base; bases outside gene matches: 8. The CDR3 covers 17 residues.

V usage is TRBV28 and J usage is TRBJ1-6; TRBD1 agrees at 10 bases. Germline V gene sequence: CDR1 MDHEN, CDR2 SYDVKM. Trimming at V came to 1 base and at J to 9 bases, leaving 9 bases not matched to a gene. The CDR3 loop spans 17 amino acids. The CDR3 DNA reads TGTGCCAGCAGTTTATTATCGGCCGGGACAGGGGTTTCACCCCTCCACTTT. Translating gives CASSLLSAGTGVSPLHF.

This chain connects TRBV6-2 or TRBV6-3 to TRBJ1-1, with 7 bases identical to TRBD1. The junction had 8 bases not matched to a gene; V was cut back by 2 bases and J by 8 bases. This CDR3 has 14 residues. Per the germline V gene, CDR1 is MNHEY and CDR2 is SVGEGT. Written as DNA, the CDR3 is TGTGCCAGCAGTTACGCTACAGGGGTCAACGAAGCTTTCTTT. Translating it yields CASSYATGVNEAFF.

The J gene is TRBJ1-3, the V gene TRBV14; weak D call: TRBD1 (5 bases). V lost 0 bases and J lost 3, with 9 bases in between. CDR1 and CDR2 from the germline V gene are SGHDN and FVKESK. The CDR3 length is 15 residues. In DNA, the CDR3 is TGTGCCAGCAGCCAAGAGATCGGGGGTGGAAACACCATATATTTT. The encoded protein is CASSQEIGGGNTIYF.

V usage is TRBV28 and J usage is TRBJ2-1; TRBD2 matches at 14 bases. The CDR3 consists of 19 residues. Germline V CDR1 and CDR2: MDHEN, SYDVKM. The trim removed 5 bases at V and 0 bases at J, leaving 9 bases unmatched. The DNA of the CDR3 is TGTGCCAGCAGTCTACCCCTGGGACTAGCGGGAGTCTCCTACAATGAGCAGTTCTTC. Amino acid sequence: CASSLPLGLAGVSYNEQFF. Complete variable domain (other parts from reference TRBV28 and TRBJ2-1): DVKVTQSSRYLVKRTGEKVFLECVQDMDHENMFWYRQDPGLGLRLIYFSYDVKMKEKGDIPEGYSVSREKKERFSLILESASTNQTSMYLCASSLPLGLAGVSYNEQFFGPGTRLTVL.

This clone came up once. CDR3 sequence reads: CASSWGQSNQPQHF. DNA of the CDR3: TGTGCCAGCAGCTGGGGACAGAGCAATCAGCCCCAGCATTTT. This rearrangement joins TRBV7-9 to TRBJ1-5; 7 bases are a match to TRBD1. The V gene's germline CDR1 is SEHNR and CDR2 FQNEAQ (reference sequence). Trimming at V came to 4 bases and at J to 1 base, leaving 1 base not matched to a gene. The length of the CDR3 is 14 residues.

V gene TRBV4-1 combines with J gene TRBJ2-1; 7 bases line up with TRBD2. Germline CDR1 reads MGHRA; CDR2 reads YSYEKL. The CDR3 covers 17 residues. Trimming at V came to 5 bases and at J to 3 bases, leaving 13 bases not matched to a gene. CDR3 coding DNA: TGCGCCAGCAGCACCACTAGCGACCACTCCTTCTACAATGAGCAGTTCTTC. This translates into CASSTTSDHSFYNEQFF.

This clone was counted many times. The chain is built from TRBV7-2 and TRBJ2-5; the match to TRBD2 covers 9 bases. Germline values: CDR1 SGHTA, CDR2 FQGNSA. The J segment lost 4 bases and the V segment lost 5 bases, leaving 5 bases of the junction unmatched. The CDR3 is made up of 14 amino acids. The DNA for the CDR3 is TGTGCCAGCAGCGGTAGCGGGAGAATAGAGACCCAGTACTTC. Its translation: CASSGSGRIETQYF.

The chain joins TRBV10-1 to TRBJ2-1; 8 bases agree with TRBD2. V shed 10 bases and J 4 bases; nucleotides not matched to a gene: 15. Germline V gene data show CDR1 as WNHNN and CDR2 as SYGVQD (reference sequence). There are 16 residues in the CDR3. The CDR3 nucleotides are TGCGCCAACCGAAGCGGAGCGGGAGTAGGGTACAATGAGCAGTTCTTC. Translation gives CANRSGAGVGYNEQFF.

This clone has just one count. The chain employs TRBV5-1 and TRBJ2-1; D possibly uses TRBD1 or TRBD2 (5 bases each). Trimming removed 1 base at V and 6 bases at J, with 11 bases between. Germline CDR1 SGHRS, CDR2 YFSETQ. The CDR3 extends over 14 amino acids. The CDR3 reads CASSLTGGSNEQFF. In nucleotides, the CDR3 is TGCGCCAGCAGCTTGACAGGAGGCAGCAATGAGCAGTTCTTC. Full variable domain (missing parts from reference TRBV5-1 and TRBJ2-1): KAGVTQTPRYLIKTRGQQVTLSCSPISGHRSVSWYQQTPGQGLQFLFEYFSETQRNKGNFPGRFSGRQFSNSRSEMNVSTLELGDSALYLCASSLTGGSNEQFFGPGTRLTVL.